This TCR beta chain was recovered during a study of shared clonotypes between healthy human individuals. Here immunoSEQ multiplex PCR was the method, and the copy in TCRdb shows in-frame clones only, minus some. The data hold over 800,000 clones, with about 92% observed a single time. The germline V gene encodes CDR1 SNHLY and CDR2 FYNNEI. The V and J ends lost 3 bases and 1 base respectively, with 6 bases between them. The CDR3 loop spans 13 amino acids. CD45RO-negative CD8 cells positively selected for CCR7 made up the naive population, which excluded terminally differentiated effector memory CD45RA+ cells.

The chain employs TRBV2 and TRBJ2-5; D uncertain. This receptor was identified in a man in his thirties or forties in good health. Specimen: naive CD8+ T cells sorted from blood. In DNA, the CDR3 is TGTGCCAGCAGTGACTACAGCCAAGAGACCCAGTACTTC. It encodes CASSDYSQETQYF.